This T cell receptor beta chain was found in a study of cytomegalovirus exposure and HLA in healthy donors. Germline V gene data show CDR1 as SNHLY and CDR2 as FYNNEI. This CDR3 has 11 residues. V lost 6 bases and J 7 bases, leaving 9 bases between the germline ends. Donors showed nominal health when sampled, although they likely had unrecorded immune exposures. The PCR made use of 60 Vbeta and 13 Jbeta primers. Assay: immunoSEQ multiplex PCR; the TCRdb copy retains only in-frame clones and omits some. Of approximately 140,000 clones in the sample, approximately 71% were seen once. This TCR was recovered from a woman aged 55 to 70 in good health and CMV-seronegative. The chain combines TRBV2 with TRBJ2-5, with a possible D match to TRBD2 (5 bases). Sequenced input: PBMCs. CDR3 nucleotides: TGTGCCAGCAGGACTACTGGGACCCAGTACTTC. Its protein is CASRTTGTQYF.